These 18 T cell receptor beta chains share one sample of origin, sequenced in a study of beta chain features in type 1 diabetes. Study-wide points: For Type 1 diabetes patients, all four CD4+ subsets carried TCRB CDR3s that were moderately but significantly shorter.

Every isolated RNA sample was fully reverse transcribed, so sequencing captured expressed TCRB transcripts. Method: immunoSEQ multiplex PCR; TCRdb's copy keeps in-frame clones and lacks some. In the table there are roughly 220,000 clones, 16% of which are singletons. These receptors have no known antigen. Input material: naive CD4+ T cells from blood. These receptors all come from a man aged 25-45 years with type 1 diabetes.

The chain employs TRBV5-4 and TRBJ2-1; TRBD2 matches at 7 bases. The CDR3 spans 16 residues. J gave up 8 bases and V 1 base, and 12 bases lay outside the gene matches. CDR1 is SGHNT and CDR2 is YYREEE in the germline V gene (reference sequence). Here the CDR3 DNA reads TGTGCCAGCAGCTTGCCGAATGTGCTAGCGGTCTATGAGCAGTTCTTC. It encodes CASSLPNVLAVYEQFF.

The CDR3 sequence: CASLWDTEAFF. Here the CDR3 DNA reads TGTGCCAGTCTGTGGGACACTGAAGCTTTCTTT. V is TRBV19 and J is TRBJ1-1; D unclear. This CDR3 is 11 amino acids long. With 8 bases removed from V and 3 bases from J, the gap between germline ends came to 7 bases. Germline lookup yields CDR1 LNHDA and CDR2 SQIVND (reference sequence).

This clone appeared a few times. The genes are TRBV5-4 and TRBJ2-7; 8 bases align to TRBD2. This CDR3 comprises 16 residues. Germline V gives CDR1 SGHNT, CDR2 YYREEE (reference sequence). The V and J ends lost 4 bases and 2 bases, in that order; junction bases with no gene match: 11. The CDR3 is CASSRGGQVRTYEQYF. Written as DNA, the CDR3 is TGTGCCAGCAGCCGCGGGGGGCAGGTCCGTACCTACGAGCAGTACTTC.

The CDR3: CAWTSGRNYEQFF. The CDR3 DNA is TGTGCCTGGACTAGCGGGAGGAATTATGAGCAGTTCTTC. The chain links TRBV30 to TRBJ2-1; 11 bases line up with TRBD2. With 4 bases clipped from V and 8 bases from J, the junction kept 4 bases outside the gene matches. Germline CDR1 and CDR2: GTSNPN and SVGIG (reference sequence). The CDR3 contains 13 residues.

Only a few counts were recorded for this clone. The V call is TRBV28, the J call TRBJ2-7; D may be TRBD1 (6 bases). V was cut by 10 bases and J by 0 bases, with 16 bases left in between. CDR3 size: 14 residues. Germline-derived CDR1 and CDR2 are MDHEN and SYDVKM. CDR3 DNA: TGTGCCATCAAAAGGCAGGGGAGCTCCTACGAGCAGTACTTC. It codes for CAIKRQGSSYEQYF.

This clone was observed a handful of times. J is TRBJ2-7 and V is TRBV5-1; no firm D call. CDR1 and CDR2 from the germline V gene are SGHRS and YFSETQ. The CDR3 consists of 13 residues. The V and J ends lost 1 base and 3 bases respectively, with 8 bases between them. CDR3 in amino acids: CASSLSGNYEQYF. CDR3 DNA: TGCGCCAGCAGCTTGAGTGGGAACTACGAGCAGTACTTC.

V gene TRBV25-1 combines with J gene TRBJ2-5; TRBD2 might be the D (6 bases). The V and J ends lost 6 bases and 1 base respectively, with 9 bases between them. CDR1 is MGHDK, CDR2 SYGVNS, per germline. The CDR3 runs 13 residues. The CDR3 coding sequence is TGTGCCAGCAGCCTGGGGGGCCAAGAGACCCAGTACTTC. Translating gives CASSLGGQETQYF.

This clone was picked up a small number of times. CDR3 loop: CSVEQGPYEQYF. CDR3 DNA sequence: TGCAGCGTTGAACAGGGACCCTACGAGCAGTACTTC. V and J are TRBV29-1 and TRBJ2-7, with D perhaps given as TRBD1 or TRBD2 (5 bases each). This CDR3 spans 12 amino acids. The V end lost 2 bases, the J end lost 2 bases, and 7 bases lay between the germline ends. From germline, CDR1 is SQVTM and CDR2 ANQGSEA.

This clone showed up just a few times. V gene TRBV29-1 combines with J gene TRBJ1-5, with D perhaps matching TRBD1 (6 bases). The CDR3 runs to 14 residues. Germline values: CDR1 SQVTM, CDR2 ANQGSEA. Trimming stripped 4 bases from V and 2 bases from J, with 12 bases between. The CDR3 nucleotides read TGCAGCGTTGTGGGGGCAACTGGCAATCAGCCCCAGCATTTT. Protein sequence: CSVVGATGNQPQHF. The full variable domain, rest sourced from reference TRBV29-1 and TRBJ1-5, is SAVISQKPSRDICQRGTSLTIQCQVDSQVTMMFWYRQQPGQSLTLIATANQGSEATYESGFVIDKFPISRPNLTFSTLTVSNMSPEDSSIYLCSVVGATGNQPQHFGDGTRLSIL.

This clone was counted between two and nine times. This chain links TRBV4-3 with TRBJ1-2; 9 nucleotides match TRBD1. Germline trimming cut 5 bases from V and 4 bases from J; bases unmatched to any gene: 14. Per germline, CDR1 LGHNA and CDR2 YSLEER. The CDR3 covers 17 residues. As DNA, the CDR3 is TGCGCCAGCAGCAGACAATCGGGACAGGGACTCTCCTATGGCTACACCTTC. Translation gives CASSRQSGQGLSYGYTF.

In this sample, this clone turned up a few times. The chain combines TRBV7-2 with TRBJ2-1; 8 bases match TRBD2. V shed 11 bases, J shed 9 bases, and the junction held 9 bases outside the gene matches. This CDR3 has 12 amino acids. Germline V gene data show CDR1 as SGHTA and CDR2 as FQGNSA. The CDR3 is CAPGTRVGEQFF. DNA of the CDR3: TGTGCCCCCGGGACTAGGGTCGGTGAGCAGTTCTTC.

V gene TRBV18 combines with J gene TRBJ2-1; 8 positions match TRBD1. From germline, CDR1 is KGHSH and CDR2 LQKENI. With V trimmed by 4 bases and J by 8 bases, 1 base remained unmatched. This CDR3 is 12 amino acids long. CDR3 DNA sequence: TGTGCCAGCTCACAGGACAGGGATGAGCAGTTCTTC. Translated: CASSQDRDEQFF.

The chain has TRBV7-2 and TRBJ2-1, with 8 bases fitting TRBD2. The CDR3 spans 14 residues. The V gene's germline CDR1 is SGHTA and CDR2 FQGNSA. The junction had 10 bases not matched to a gene; V was cut back by 7 bases and J by 8 bases. Here the CDR3 reads CASTISGNEDEQFF. The DNA for the CDR3 is TGTGCCAGCACCATTAGCGGGAATGAGGATGAGCAGTTCTTC.

As to this clone: The same CDR3 arises from other DNA sequences in this sample as well. The chain couples TRBV7-9 to TRBJ2-2; D is uncertain. V was trimmed by 5 bases and J by 1 base, leaving 5 bases between them. Per germline, CDR1 SEHNR and CDR2 FQNEAQ (reference sequence). The CDR3 spans 13 residues. The CDR3 sequence is CASSLGNTGELFF. CDR3 DNA sequence: TGTGCCAGCAGCCTGGGGAACACCGGGGAGCTGTTTTTT.

In this sample, this clone turned up a few times. The chain combines TRBV7-2 with TRBJ2-5; possible D gene TRBD1, 6 bases. Deletions cut 5 bases from V and 7 bases from J, with 17 bases between. The CDR3 runs 14 residues. Germline-derived CDR1 and CDR2 are SGHTA and FQGNSA. CDR3 amino acids: CASSLDSGPGTQYF. The CDR3 coding sequence is TGTGCCAGCAGCCTGGACAGCGGCCCTGGGACCCAGTACTTC.

This clone was observed a single time. The chain is built from TRBV7-6 and TRBJ1-4, with D perhaps matching TRBD1 (5 bases). Per germline, CDR1 SGHVS and CDR2 FNYEAQ. V lost 0 bases and J lost 5, with 10 bases in between. This CDR3 region has 15 residues. DNA for the CDR3: TGTGCCAGCAGCTTAGCGGGGGGACCGAATGAAAAACTGTTTTTT. It specifies CASSLAGGPNEKLFF.

This chain connects TRBV15 to TRBJ1-3, with D hard to call. Germline assignment: CDR1 LNHNV and CDR2 YYDKDF (reference sequence). This CDR3 region has 14 residues. V gave up 0 bases and J gave up 4 bases, with 7 bases separating them. The CDR3 sequence: CATSRDLSGNTIYF. CDR3 in DNA: TGTGCCACCAGCAGAGATTTATCCGGAAACACCATATATTTT. Drawing the rest from reference TRBV15 and TRBJ1-3, the complete variable domain is DAMVIQNPRYQVTQFGKPVTLSCSQTLNHNVMYWYQQKSSQAPKLLFHYYDKDFNNEADTPDNFQSRRPNTSFCFLDIRSPGLGDTAMYLCATSRDLSGNTIYFGEGSWLTVV.

This clone came up a few times. The rearrangement uses TRBV5-6 and TRBJ2-7; D remains unclear. The CDR3 length is 12 residues. CDR1 SGHDT and CDR2 YYEEEE come from the germline V gene. The V end was cut by 1 base, the J end by 5 bases, with 7 bases between. As DNA, the CDR3 is TGTGCCAGCAGCTTGACCCCTAACGAGCAGTACTTC. Amino acid sequence: CASSLTPNEQYF.